This is a list of T cell receptor beta chains from one sample in a study of cytotoxic CD8 clonotypes in ibrutinib-treated CLL. The data were produced by immunoSEQ multiplex PCR, yet TCRdb's version contains in-frame clones alone and is incomplete. The sample records about 17,000 clones, 81% being singletons. Source: PBMCs, taken before ibrutinib treatment. Receptors originate from a human donor with chronic lymphocytic leukemia. CDR3s leave out the opening cysteine and the closing phenylalanine or tryptophan. Fields, in order: V gene, clone size, J gene, CDR3 protein. Not every row has a clone size; where given, it reads once, few, many or a size class.

TRBV11-2,.,TRBJ1-2,ASRESILGSYGYT
TRBV7-9,.,TRBJ1-4,ASSPSGEKLF
TRBV11-3,once,TRBJ2-3,ASSLHSGSTDTQY
TRBV29-1,.,TRBJ2-5,SVFGDVGEETQY
TRBV29-1,.,TRBJ2-2,SVPGQGNTGELF
TRBV28,.,TRBJ2-2,ASGLRVNTGELF
TRBV7-9,.,TRBJ2-3,ASSLKERVAGVTDTQY
TRBV9,.,TRBJ2-7,ASSVAFFDEQY
TRBV6-5,.,TRBJ1-1,ASSVSRGLSTEAF
TRBV9,.,TRBJ2-1,ASSETGQQGNEQF
TRBV7-9,.,TRBJ2-7,ASTPRAGSSYEQY
TRBV7-3,.,TRBJ2-5,ASSFGSETQY
TRBV7-2,.,TRBJ1-5,ASSQAGQLNQPQH
TRBV15,.,TRBJ1-4,ATSREDGPNEKLF
TRBV5-1,once,TRBJ2-5,ASSLYGGTFETQY
TRBV4-2,.,TRBJ2-5,ASSQTSAQETQY
TRBV10-3,.,TRBJ2-7,AISEDSYEQY
TRBV28,.,TRBJ1-5,ASSLNQPQH
TRBV21-1,once,TRBJ2-7,ASSRGRRGRNEQY
TRBV28,.,TRBJ2-1,ASSLNSFPKF
TRBV4-1,once,TRBJ2-1,ASSPPNRWTSGRTRNEQF
TRBV18,.,TRBJ1-1,ASSPQDSGGNTEAF
TRBV7-8,.,TRBJ2-3,ASSERTQGSTDTQY
TRBV19,.,TRBJ2-5,ASSNDRGVFETQY
TRBV28,.,TRBJ2-3,ASSPLAGGPDTQY
TRBV5-4,.,TRBJ1-1,ASSLAKRPYSEAF
TRBV28,once,TRBJ1-3,ASRLINSGNTIY
TRBV30,.,TRBJ1-1,AWTPGQINTEAF
TRBV27,.,TRBJ2-7,ASAGGVGSYEQY
TRBV29-1,once,TRBJ2-7,SATQGTLSYEQY
TRBV10-1,.,TRBJ2-1,AMTNRGSSYNEQF
TRBV11-2,.,TRBJ2-5,ASSLIWDNQETQY
TRBV6-1,once,TRBJ2-7,ASSVRDQNEQY
TRBV25-1,.,TRBJ2-1,ASRLAGILGEQF
TRBV6-5,few,TRBJ2-1,ASRRTGGVNEQF
TRBV5-8,.,TRBJ2-7,ASSFASTRTYEQY
TRBV2,.,TRBJ2-7,ASTLDPEFYEQY
TRBV21-1,.,TRBJ2-2,ASTGTDNTGELF
TRBV9,.,TRBJ2-3,ASSVDPGGSDTQY
TRBV5-1,.,TRBJ1-1,ASSFTGWGTEAF
TRBV19,.,TRBJ2-1,ASSGGTGRRNEQF
TRBV4-3,.,TRBJ2-6,ASSPAGTGLSGANVLT
TRBV5-1,.,TRBJ1-5,ASSLAGQGGQPQH
TRBV6-6,.,TRBJ1-1,ASSRSRQNTEAF
TRBV2,.,TRBJ2-7,ASSDGVLAASYEQY
TRBV6-5,.,TRBJ2-1,ASSYDFLGDNEQF
TRBV19,.,TRBJ2-2,ASRTGQGNTGELF
TRBV7-2,.,TRBJ1-5,ASRLRLEGGQPQH